The 10 T cell receptor beta chains below all came from one sample that was sequenced in a study of blood T cells in healthy people across ages. Together with a sample-barcoded 5' primer, a J-beta primer mix was included in a second PCR lasting roughly 6 to 12 cycles. TCRdb independently ran MiXCR on the 5' RACE reads; one entry per CDR3 protein. Of approximately 680,000 distinct CDR3 sequences in the sample, 32% were seen once. The sample was blood. The receptors were sampled from a woman older than 75 in good health.

To note about this clonotype: A much larger clone lies one base from this, so it may be a read error. The chain couples TRBV9 to TRBJ2-5, with TRBD2 matching 8 bases. The CDR3 is 14 residues long. With 3 bases clipped from V and 11 bases from J, the junction kept 12 bases outside the gene matches. Per germline, CDR1 SGDLS and CDR2 YYNGEE. CDR3 in amino acids: CASSATSDRNEQYF. CDR3 bases: TGTGCCAGCAGCGCGACTAGCGATAGGAATGAGCAGTACTTC.

This clonotype came up many times. The V gene is TRBV18, the J gene TRBJ2-3, with D uncertain. The germline V gene encodes CDR1 KGHSH and CDR2 LQKENI. Trimming removed 3 bases at V and 6 bases at J, with 7 bases between. The CDR3 loop spans 12 amino acids. The DNA for the CDR3 is TGTGCCAGCTCACCCTACTCGGATACGCAGTATTTT. Its translation is CASSPYSDTQYF.

The chain uses TRBV20-1 and TRBJ2-5; 8 nucleotides agree with TRBD2. The CDR3 is 14 amino acids. In germline, CDR1 is DFQATT, CDR2 SNEGSKA (reference sequence). Losses at the gene ends were 1 base for V and 5 bases for J; bases not matched to a gene: 6. CDR3 protein: CSARVGGAGETQYF. The DNA for the CDR3 is TGCAGTGCTAGAGTCGGGGGGGCCGGGGAGACCCAGTACTTC.

This clonotype was detected only a few times. The V gene is TRBV12-3 or TRBV12-4, the J gene TRBJ1-3; TRBD1 might be the D (6 bases). This CDR3 has 16 amino acids. Deletions cut 2 bases from V and 0 bases from J, with 11 bases between. For the CDR3, the DNA is TGTGCCAGCAGTTTAACAGGGACGAGCTCTGGAAACACCATATATTTT. This sequence encodes CASSLTGTSSGNTIYF.

With regard to this clonotype: A much bigger clone sits one base away, suggesting this may be a read error. The V call is TRBV7-9, the J call TRBJ1-6; the D gene is possibly TRBD1 (6 bases). The V gene's germline CDR1 is SEHNR and CDR2 FQNEAQ (reference sequence). The CDR3 length is 15 residues. As DNA, the CDR3 is TGTGCCAGCAGCTTAGAAGCGCAGGGGAATTCACCCCCCCACTTT. This codes for CASSLEAQGNSPPHF.

This clonotype was seen more than once but under ten times. The chain has TRBV6-6 and TRBJ1-1; D perhaps matches TRBD1 (5 bases). Trimming left V 4 bases short and J 1 base short, with 13 bases between. Germline values: CDR1 MNHNY, CDR2 SVGAGI (reference sequence). This CDR3 spans 15 amino acids. CDR3: CASSSRDRANTEAFF. In nucleotides, the CDR3 is TGTGCCAGCAGTTCCCGGGACCGCGCGAACACTGAAGCTTTCTTT.

For this clonotype: This may arise from a read error, as a much more abundant clone is one base away. V usage is TRBV27 and J usage is TRBJ2-3; 7 bases are shared with TRBD2. J gave up 5 bases and V 4 bases, and 9 bases lay outside the gene matches. This CDR3 spans 15 amino acids. CDR1 is MNHEY and CDR2 is SMNVEV in the germline V gene (reference sequence). The CDR3, as DNA: TGTGCCAGCAGTTCCACCGGGAGGCAGGGAGATACGCAGTATTTT. This translates into CASSSTGRQGDTQYF.

This clonotype was counted at least ten times. The chain employs TRBV9 and TRBJ2-3; D is tentatively TRBD1 or TRBD2 (5 bases each). The CDR3 consists of 16 residues. The V end was cut by 3 bases, the J end by 2 bases, with 16 bases between. CDR1 is SGDLS, CDR2 YYNGEE, per germline. In DNA form, the CDR3 reads TGTGCCAGCAGCGCATCGGGACCTCAGTCCACAGATACGCAGTATTTT. Amino acids: CASSASGPQSTDTQYF.

V and J are TRBV2 and TRBJ2-1, with 8 bases aligning to TRBD1. The V segment lost 7 bases and the J segment 8 bases; nucleotides outside the gene matches: 7. CDR3 length: 13 amino acids. Germline loops: CDR1 SNHLY, CDR2 FYNNEI. For the CDR3, the DNA is TGTGCCAGCATAGCAGGGGGCATCGATGAGCAGTTCTTC. It codes for CASIAGGIDEQFF.

This clonotype was observed a single time. The CDR3 loop is CSAPRGASGVRETQYF. The CDR3 region has the DNA TGCAGTGCACCCCGGGGGGCATCGGGGGTTCGAGAGACCCAGTACTTC. The chain uses TRBV20-1 and TRBJ2-5; tentative D call: TRBD2 (7 bases). Germline V gene lookup returns CDR1 DFQATT and CDR2 SNEGSKA (reference sequence). This CDR3 spans 16 amino acids. Trimming took 6 bases from V and 4 from J, leaving 24 bases between them.